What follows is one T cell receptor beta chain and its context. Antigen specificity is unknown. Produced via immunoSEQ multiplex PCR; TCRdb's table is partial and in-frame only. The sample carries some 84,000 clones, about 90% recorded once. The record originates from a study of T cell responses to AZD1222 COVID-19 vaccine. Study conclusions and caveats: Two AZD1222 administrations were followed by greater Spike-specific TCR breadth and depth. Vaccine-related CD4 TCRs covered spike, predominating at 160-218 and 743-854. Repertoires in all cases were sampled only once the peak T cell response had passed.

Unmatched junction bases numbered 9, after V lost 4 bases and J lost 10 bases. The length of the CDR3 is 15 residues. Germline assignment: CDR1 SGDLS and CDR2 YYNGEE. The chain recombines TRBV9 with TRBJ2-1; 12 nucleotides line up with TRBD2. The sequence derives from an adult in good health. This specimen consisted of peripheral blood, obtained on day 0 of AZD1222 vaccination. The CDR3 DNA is TGTGCCAGCAGCCCCACGACTAGCGGGAGTGGCGAGCAGTTCTTC. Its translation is CASSPTTSGSGEQFF.